The 25 T cell receptor beta chains listed next were all sequenced from one sample in a study of spatial heterogeneity in lung cancer (dated by TCRdb to between 2019 and 2020). Receptor libraries were prepared by 5' RACE. These reads were obtained on a NextSeq 500. The public reads were quality trimmed at Q25 with fastp and then assembled into clones with MiXCR by TCRdb, keeping productive beta chains. Entries are consolidated by CDR3 protein sequence, retaining the most common genes and DNA. A total of over 1,000 distinct CDR3 sequences appear in this sample, 10% to 15% of them only once. The ten largest clones take up roughly a sixth of the sample. These receptors lack a known antigen. Broad study findings and their caveats: A correlation was observed between the number of expanded intratumoral alpha and beta TCRs and the tumor nonsynonymous mutation count.

The meaning of the sample's time point label: sample taken at primary tumor resection. This material consisted of lung tumor tissue, taken at surgery. The receptors were sampled from a male donor with early-stage non-small cell lung cancer.

The sample holds many counts of this clonotype. The library was built for alpha chains, so this beta chain is an off-target read and its size means little. V usage is TRBV7-9 and J usage is TRBJ2-2; 9 bases are a match to TRBD1. Germline V gives CDR1 SEHNR, CDR2 FQNEAQ (reference sequence). With 5 bases clipped from V and 4 bases from J, the junction kept 5 bases outside the gene matches. The CDR3 is 15 amino acids. The CDR3 DNA reads as TGTGCCAGCAGCCGAGGGACAGGGACCACCGGGGAGCTGTTTTTT. It yields the protein CASSRGTGTTGELFF.

In its sample, this clonotype is large. For a library built for alpha chains, this beta chain is a stray read; little rests on its size. The chain is built from TRBV6-1 and TRBJ1-2; TRBD1 aligns across 7 bases. V was clipped by 4 bases and J by 8 bases; unmatched bases: 7. From germline, CDR1 is MNHNS and CDR2 SASEGT. The CDR3 spans 13 residues. The CDR3 DNA sequence: TGTGCCAGCAGTGCGCGAGGGGGCAGAGGCTACACCTTC. It yields the protein CASSARGGRGYTF.

In regard to this clonotype: Within a library made for alpha chains, this beta chain is off target, and its count is uninformative. The CDR3, as DNA: TGTGCCAGCAGCCCCGGGCAGGGAGAAGTGGCCAACGTCCTGACTTTC. Translated: CASSPGQGEVANVLTF. The chain couples TRBV7-9 to TRBJ2-6; D could derive from TRBD1 or TRBD2 (5 bases each). V was trimmed by 5 bases and J by 6 bases, leaving 17 bases between them. Germline CDR1 SEHNR, CDR2 FQNEAQ (reference sequence). The CDR3 is 16 residues long.

This clonotype appeared a few times. This beta chain turned up in a library designed for alpha chains; as an off-target read, its abundance says little. The gene calls are TRBV5-6 and TRBJ2-7, with a tentative D call TRBD2 (6 bases). Germline lookup yields CDR1 SGHDT and CDR2 YYEEEE. The V gene lost 4 bases and the J gene lost 2 bases, with 16 bases spanning the gap. The CDR3 sequence is 15 residues long. Here the CDR3 DNA reads TGTGCCAGCAGCCTCCGGGACTGGAAAACCTACGAGCAGTACTTC. Amino acid sequence: CASSLRDWKTYEQYF. The variable domain in full, with the rest retrieved from reference TRBV5-6 and TRBJ2-7, is DAGVTQSPTHLIKTRGQQVTLRCSPKSGHDTVSWYQQALGQGPQFIFQYYEEEERQRGNFPDRFSGHQFPNYSSELNVNALLLGDSALYLCASSLRDWKTYEQYFGPGTRLTVT.

This clonotype is labeled large. The library was built for alpha chains, so this beta chain is an off-target read and its size means little. J is TRBJ1-5 and V is TRBV12-3 or TRBV12-4; 7 bases align to TRBD1. J lost 3 bases, V lost 5 bases, and 7 bases had no gene match. There are 15 residues in the CDR3. CDR3 nucleotides: TGTGCCAGCAGTCAGGGGGGCCCGAACAATCAGCCCCAGCATTTT. Amino acid sequence: CASSQGGPNNQPQHF.

Of note for this clonotype: A library prepared for alpha chains yielded this beta chain as an off-target read; its size is of little meaning. The J gene is TRBJ1-4, the V gene TRBV6-6; D is undetermined. V gave up 2 bases and J gave up 2 bases, with 6 bases separating them. CDR1 MNHNY and CDR2 SVGAGI come from the germline V gene (reference sequence). The CDR3 has 14 amino acids. The CDR3: CASSYKGTNEKLFF. The CDR3 DNA reads as TGTGCCAGCAGTTACAAGGGTACTAATGAAAAACTGTTTTTT.

Notes on this clonotype: Since the library was made to target alpha chains, this beta chain is a stray read and its abundance is not meaningful. The V call is TRBV20-1, the J call TRBJ2-1, with D perhaps matching TRBD1 or TRBD2 (5 bases each). The CDR3 sequence is 16 residues long. Trimming cost V 6 bases and J 7 bases, with 25 bases left between them. Per the germline V gene, CDR1 is DFQATT and CDR2 is SNEGSKA (reference sequence). The DNA for the CDR3 is TGCAGTGCCATTTCCCCCCGGGGCCTCCGATCGAATGAGCAGTTCTTC. Protein product: CSAISPRGLRSNEQFF.

In this sample, this clonotype turned up many times. Because the library targeted alpha chains, this beta chain is an off-target read whose size means little. CDR3 region: CASSLDAGGSEQYV. DNA of the CDR3: TGTGCCAGCAGTTTAGACGCGGGGGGGTCCGAGCAGTACGTC. The rearrangement uses TRBV12-3 or TRBV12-4 and TRBJ2-7; 9 nucleotides agree with TRBD2. Trimming removed 1 base from V and 6 bases from J; junction bases left unmatched: 4. This CDR3 contains 14 residues.

This clonotype is medium-sized within its sample. Found in a library prepared for alpha chains, this beta chain is an off-target read, and its abundance has little meaning. The chain has TRBV7-2 and TRBJ1-6; TRBD1 matches at 7 bases. The CDR3 consists of 16 residues. Germline loops: CDR1 SGHTA, CDR2 FQGNSA. V was clipped by 0 bases and J by 10 bases; unmatched bases: 9. In DNA form, the CDR3 reads TGTGCCAGCAGCTTAGCCCCAGGGGGTAGAGGATCACCCCTCCACTTT. This translates into CASSLAPGGRGSPLHF.

Judged by abundance, this clonotype is medium-sized. Little can be read into the size of this beta chain, an off-target read in a library designed for alpha chains. V gene TRBV29-1 combines with J gene TRBJ2-1; tentative D call: TRBD1 (6 bases). The germline V gene encodes CDR1 SQVTM and CDR2 ANQGSEA. V gave up 6 bases and J gave up 6 bases, with 12 bases separating them. This CDR3 comprises 12 residues. In nucleotides, the CDR3 is TGCAGCGTACGGACAGAGGGCAATGAGCAGTTCTTC. This sequence encodes CSVRTEGNEQFF.

By sample fraction, this clonotype is large. This beta chain is a stray sequence in a library constructed for alpha chains; its clone size is not meaningful. The CDR3 loop reads CASSSYRNTEAFF. The CDR3 DNA sequence: TGTGCCAGCAGTAGTTACAGGAACACTGAAGCTTTCTTT. This chain links TRBV6-1 with TRBJ1-1; D not resolved. The CDR3 is 13 residues long. Per germline, CDR1 MNHNS and CDR2 SASEGT. V lost 5 bases to trimming and J lost 1 base, with 8 bases between them.

This clonotype is medium-sized. The library was built for alpha chains, so this beta chain is an off-target read and its size means little. The chain uses TRBV5-1 and TRBJ2-5; 9 bases match TRBD2. The junction had 8 bases not matched to a gene; V was cut back by 0 bases and J by 2 bases. Germline V gene sequence: CDR1 SGHRS, CDR2 YFSETQ. The CDR3 spans 17 residues. The CDR3 DNA sequence: TGCGCCAGCAGCTTGGGCCAACTAGCGGGCGCACAAGAGACCCAGTACTTC. Encoded protein: CASSLGQLAGAQETQYF.

In regard to this clonotype: This beta chain represents an off-target read in a library built for alpha chains; its size is of limited meaning. V gene TRBV5-1 combines with J gene TRBJ1-5, with D maybe TRBD1 (5 bases). CDR1 and CDR2 from the germline V gene are SGHRS and YFSETQ. The CDR3 spans 13 residues. V lost 4 bases and J 7 bases, leaving 12 bases between the germline ends. CDR3 bases: TGCGCCAGCAGCGGGCAGGGCGGGCAGCCCCAGCATTTT. Protein: CASSGQGGQPQHF.

This clonotype was detected many times. A library prepared for alpha chains yielded this beta chain as an off-target read; its size is of little meaning. V usage is TRBV5-4 and J usage is TRBJ2-5; D might be TRBD2 (6 bases). Trimming removed 3 bases at V and 1 base at J, with 22 bases between. Germline CDR1 reads SGHNT; CDR2 reads YYREEE (reference sequence). The CDR3 consists of 18 residues. The CDR3 loop reads CASSSGWKLPEGQETQYF. DNA of the CDR3: TGTGCCAGCAGCTCGGGGTGGAAACTCCCGGAGGGCCAAGAGACCCAGTACTTC. The complete variable domain, with remaining parts taken from reference TRBV5-4 and TRBJ2-5, reads ETGVTQSPTHLIKTRGQQVTLRCSSQSGHNTVSWYQQALGQGPQFIFQYYREEENGRGNFPPRFSGLQFPNYSSELNVNALELDDSALYLCASSSGWKLPEGQETQYFGPGTRLLVL.

Relative to its sample, this clonotype is large. This beta chain lies outside the target of a library built for alpha chains; its clone size means little. V gene TRBV7-2 combines with J gene TRBJ1-1, with D maybe TRBD1 (6 bases). V lost 8 bases and J 1 base, leaving 8 bases between the germline ends. CDR3 length: 12 residues. CDR1 SGHTA and CDR2 FQGNSA come from the germline V gene. In DNA, the CDR3 is TGTGCCAGCGGGACAACGAACACTGAAGCTTTCTTT. Residues: CASGTTNTEAFF. The entire variable domain, with the rest obtained from reference TRBV7-2 and TRBJ1-1, is as follows: GAGVSQSPSNKVTEKGKDVELRCDPISGHTALYWYRQSLGQGLEFLIYFQGNSAPDKSGLPSDRFSAERTGGSVSTLTIQRTQQEDSAVYLCASGTTNTEAFFGQGTRLTVV.

In its sample, this clonotype ranks as medium-sized. This beta chain lies outside the target of a library built for alpha chains; its clone size means little. This sequence joins TRBV11-3 and TRBJ2-3, with a tentative D call TRBD2 (5 bases). V was pared by 8 bases and J by 5 bases, with 5 bases between. This CDR3 region has 10 residues. Germline values: CDR1 SGHNT, CDR2 YENEEA. The CDR3 spells CASAGDTQYF. CDR3 bases: TGTGCCAGCGCGGGAGATACGCAGTATTTT.

This clonotype is classed as medium-sized. A library made for alpha chains picked up this beta chain off target, so its size means little. The chain joins TRBV7-9 to TRBJ1-3, with unresolved D. In germline, CDR1 is SEHNR, CDR2 FQNEAQ (reference sequence). The ends were cut back, 8 bases at V and 3 bases at J, with 11 bases in the middle. This CDR3 comprises 13 residues. The CDR3 loop reads CASHRGDGNTIYF. The DNA for the CDR3 is TGTGCCAGCCACCGGGGTGATGGAAACACCATATATTTT.

This clonotype counts as large. This beta chain lies outside the target of a library built for alpha chains; its clone size means little. The rearrangement uses TRBV11-1 and TRBJ2-2; tentatively, D is TRBD2 (6 bases). Germline V gene sequence: CDR1 SGHAT, CDR2 FQDESV (reference sequence). V was cut by 8 bases and J by 1 base, with 17 bases left in between. The CDR3 has 16 residues. CDR3: CASAVRGRQNTGELFF. In DNA form, the CDR3 reads TGTGCCAGCGCAGTGCGGGGCCGGCAGAACACCGGGGAGCTGTTTTTT.

With respect to this clonotype: This beta chain represents an off-target read in a library built for alpha chains; its size is of limited meaning. The CDR3 coding sequence is TGTGCCAGCAGTACGGCCGGGACAGATGAATACTTC. Its translation is CASSTAGTDEYF. The gene calls are TRBV27 and TRBJ2-4, with 7 nucleotides matching TRBD1. Germline trimming cut 5 bases from V and 16 bases from J; bases unmatched to any gene: 11. The V gene's germline CDR1 is MNHEY and CDR2 SMNVEV (reference sequence). CDR3 length equals 12 residues.

At least ten counts were recorded for this clonotype. Little can be read into the size of this beta chain, an off-target read in a library designed for alpha chains. The chain combines TRBV27 with TRBJ1-1, with a possible D match to TRBD1 (6 bases). With 8 bases removed from V and 3 bases from J, the gap between germline ends came to 10 bases. CDR3 size: 12 residues. Germline V lookup: CDR1 MNHEY, CDR2 SMNVEV (reference sequence). The CDR3 DNA follows: TGTGCCAGCCGATCAGGGGACACTGAAGCTTTCTTT. It translates to CASRSGDTEAFF.

Concerning this clonotype itself: With the library built for alpha chains, this beta chain is off target and its frequency is not meaningful. CDR3 in DNA: TGTGCCAGCAGCTTAGCTAGCGGGGGGAGAACCGGGGAGCTGTTTTTT. This gives the protein CASSLASGGRTGELFF. The chain has TRBV7-2 and TRBJ2-2, with TRBD2 matching over 10 bases. This CDR3 comprises 16 residues. J was trimmed by 5 bases and V by 0 bases; bases with no gene match: 3. CDR1 and CDR2 from the germline V gene are SGHTA and FQGNSA.

This clonotype was counted at least ten times. The size of this beta chain means little, since it is a stray read in a library made for alpha chains. V usage is TRBV29-1 and J usage is TRBJ2-1, with 14 bases lining up with TRBD2. The V and J ends lost 3 bases and 0 bases, in that order; junction bases with no gene match: 4. This CDR3 has 17 residues. The V gene's germline CDR1 is SQVTM and CDR2 ANQGSEA. CDR3 sequence: CSVEGLAGASSYNEQFF. CDR3 sequence (DNA): TGCAGCGTTGAGGGACTAGCGGGGGCCAGCTCCTACAATGAGCAGTTCTTC.

Many counts were recorded for this clonotype. Within a library made for alpha chains, this beta chain is off target, and its count is uninformative. V and J are TRBV9 and TRBJ1-3; D call uncertain. The CDR3 sequence is 16 residues long. Trimming pared 4 bases from V and 0 bases from J, leaving 14 bases between. Germline-derived CDR1 and CDR2 are SGDLS and YYNGEE. CDR3 DNA: TGTGCCAGCAGCCCTTGGGCCATGTCCTCTGGAAACACCATATATTTT. This gives the protein CASSPWAMSSGNTIYF.

In its sample, this clonotype was seen many times. As an off-target read in a library built for alpha chains, this beta chain has a frequency of little significance. The CDR3 sequence: CASSLGQGVHEQYF. The CDR3 DNA reads as TGTGCCAGCAGTTTGGGACAAGGGGTGCACGAGCAGTACTTC. The rearrangement joins TRBV12-3 or TRBV12-4 to TRBJ2-7; possibly TRBD1 for D (6 bases). The V and J ends lost 3 bases and 5 bases respectively, with 14 bases between them. The CDR3 runs 14 residues.

This clonotype is labeled large. Since it is a stray read in a library aimed at alpha chains, this beta chain has a size that is not meaningful. The V gene is TRBV5-5, the J gene TRBJ1-4; D not certain. Germline CDR1 SGHKS, CDR2 YYEKEE (reference sequence). Between the trimmed V and J ends, which lost 2 bases and 5 bases, there was a span of 13 bases. The CDR3 sequence is 15 residues long. CDR3 region: CASSFYSGENEKLFF. In DNA, the CDR3 is TGTGCCAGCAGCTTTTATAGCGGAGAGAATGAAAAACTGTTTTTT.